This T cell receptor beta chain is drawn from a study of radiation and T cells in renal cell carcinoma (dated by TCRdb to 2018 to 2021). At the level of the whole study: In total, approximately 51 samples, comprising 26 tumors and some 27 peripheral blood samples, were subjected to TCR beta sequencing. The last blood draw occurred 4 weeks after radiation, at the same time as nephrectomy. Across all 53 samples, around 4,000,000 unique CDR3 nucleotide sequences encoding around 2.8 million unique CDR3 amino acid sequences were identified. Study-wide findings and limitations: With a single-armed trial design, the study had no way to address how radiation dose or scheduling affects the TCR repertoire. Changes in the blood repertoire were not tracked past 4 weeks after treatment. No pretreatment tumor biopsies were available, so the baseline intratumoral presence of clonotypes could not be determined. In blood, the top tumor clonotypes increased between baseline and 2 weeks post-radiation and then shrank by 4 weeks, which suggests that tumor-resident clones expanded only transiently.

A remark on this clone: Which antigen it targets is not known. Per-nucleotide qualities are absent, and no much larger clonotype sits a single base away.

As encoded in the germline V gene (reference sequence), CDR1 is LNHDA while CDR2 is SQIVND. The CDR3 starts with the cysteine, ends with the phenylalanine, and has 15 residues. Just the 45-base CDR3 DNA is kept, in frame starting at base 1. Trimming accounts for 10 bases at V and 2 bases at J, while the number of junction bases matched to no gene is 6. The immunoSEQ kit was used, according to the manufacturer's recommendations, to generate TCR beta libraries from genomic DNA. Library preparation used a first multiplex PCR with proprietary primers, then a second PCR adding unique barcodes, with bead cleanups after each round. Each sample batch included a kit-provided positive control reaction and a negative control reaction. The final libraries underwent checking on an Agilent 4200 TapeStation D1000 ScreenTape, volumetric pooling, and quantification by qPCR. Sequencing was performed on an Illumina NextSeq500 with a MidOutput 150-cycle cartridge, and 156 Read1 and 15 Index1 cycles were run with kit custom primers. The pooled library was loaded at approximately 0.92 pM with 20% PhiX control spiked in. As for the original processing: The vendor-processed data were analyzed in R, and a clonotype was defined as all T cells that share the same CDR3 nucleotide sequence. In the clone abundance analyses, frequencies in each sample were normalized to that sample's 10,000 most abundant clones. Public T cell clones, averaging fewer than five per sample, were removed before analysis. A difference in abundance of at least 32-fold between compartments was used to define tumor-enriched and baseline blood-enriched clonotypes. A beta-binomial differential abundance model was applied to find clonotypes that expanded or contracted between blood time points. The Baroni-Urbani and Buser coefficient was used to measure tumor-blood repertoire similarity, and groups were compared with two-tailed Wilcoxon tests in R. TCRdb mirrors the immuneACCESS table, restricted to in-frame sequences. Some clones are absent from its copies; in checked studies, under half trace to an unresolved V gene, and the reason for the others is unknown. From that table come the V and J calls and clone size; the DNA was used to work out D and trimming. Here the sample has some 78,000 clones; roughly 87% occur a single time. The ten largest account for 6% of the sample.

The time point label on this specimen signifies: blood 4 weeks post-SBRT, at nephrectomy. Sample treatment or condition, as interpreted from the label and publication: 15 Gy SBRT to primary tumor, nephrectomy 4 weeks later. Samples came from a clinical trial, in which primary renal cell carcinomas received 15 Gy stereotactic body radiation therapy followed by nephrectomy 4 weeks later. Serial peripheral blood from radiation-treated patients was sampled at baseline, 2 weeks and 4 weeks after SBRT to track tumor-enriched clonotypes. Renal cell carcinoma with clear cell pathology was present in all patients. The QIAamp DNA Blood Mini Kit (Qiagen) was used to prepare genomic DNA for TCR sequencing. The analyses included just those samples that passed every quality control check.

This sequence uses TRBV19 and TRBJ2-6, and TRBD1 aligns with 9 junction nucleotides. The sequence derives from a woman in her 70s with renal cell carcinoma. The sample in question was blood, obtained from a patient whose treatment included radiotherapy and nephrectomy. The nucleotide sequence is TGTGCCACGCGGGACAGGGTAACTGGGGCCAACGTCCTGACTTTC. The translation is CATRDRVTGANVLTF.